The 31 T cell receptor beta chains presented below share a single source sample, sequenced in a study of lymphopenia after photon versus proton radiotherapy. Repertoires were generated with immunoSEQ multiplex PCR, while TCRdb's copy carries only in-frame clones and drops some. The table shows 20,000 to 25,000 clones, with around 90% occurring only once. This sample comprised peripheral blood, obtained from a patient treated with proton-based radiotherapy. All receptors come from a woman aged 70-85 years with pancreatic cancer. Some clones in this sample may be carry-over from other donors' samples.

V usage is TRBV5-5 and J usage is TRBJ2-3; D gene unclear. Trimming stripped 0 bases from V and 5 bases from J, with 10 bases between. The CDR3 has 14 amino acids. CDR1 and CDR2 from the germline V gene are SGHKS and YYEKEE (reference sequence). This CDR3 is CASSLVGSGDTQYF. The CDR3 DNA is TGTGCCAGCAGCTTGGTAGGGTCCGGAGATACGCAGTATTTT.

The chain recombines TRBV11-2 with TRBJ2-1; the D gene is possibly TRBD2 (6 bases). The V end was cut by 1 base, the J end by 7 bases, with 11 bases between. The germline CDR1 and CDR2 sequences are SGHAT and FQNNGV. This CDR3 region has 14 residues. The DNA of the CDR3 is TGTGCCAGCAGCTTAGCGGGAGTACGGAATGAGCAGTTCTTC. It encodes CASSLAGVRNEQFF.

CDR3 region: CASSRDRGYGNTIYF. For the CDR3, the DNA is TGTGCCAGCAGTAGGGACAGGGGATATGGAAACACCATATATTTT. This chain links TRBV6-1 with TRBJ1-3, with TRBD1 identical over 10 bases. This CDR3 is built from 15 residues. The ends lost 5 bases at V and 3 bases at J; junction bases unmatched: 4. Germline V gene lookup returns CDR1 MNHNS and CDR2 SASEGT.

The chain uses TRBV11-2 and TRBJ2-1, with 11 bases identical to TRBD2. The CDR3 sequence is 16 residues long. The ends lost 5 bases at V and 2 bases at J; junction bases unmatched: 5. Germline V gives CDR1 SGHAT, CDR2 FQNNGV. CDR3 nucleotide sequence: TGTGCCAGCAGCCTTCTTAGCGGGAGGGCCTACAATGAGCAGTTCTTC. As protein: CASSLLSGRAYNEQFF.

The chain recombines TRBV5-6 with TRBJ2-1, with 9 bases aligning to TRBD1. Losses at the gene ends were 6 bases for V and 16 bases for J; bases not matched to a gene: 8. Germline lookup yields CDR1 SGHDT and CDR2 YYEEEE. This CDR3 has 11 amino acids. The CDR3 here is CASNYRDRVFF. Here the CDR3 DNA reads TGTGCCAGCAACTACCGGGACAGGGTATTCTTC.

The chain uses TRBV11-2 and TRBJ2-1; 12 bases agree with TRBD2. The germline gives CDR1 SGHAT, CDR2 FQNNGV. J lost 9 bases, V lost 5 bases, and 5 bases had no gene match. The CDR3 runs 14 residues. CDR3 sequence: CASSLAGGTGEQFF. The CDR3 DNA follows: TGTGCCAGCAGCCTAGCGGGAGGGACCGGTGAGCAGTTCTTC. The full variable domain, rest sourced from reference TRBV11-2 and TRBJ2-1, is EAGVAQSPRYKIIEKRQSVAFWCNPISGHATLYWYQQILGQGPKLLIQFQNNGVVDDSQLPKDRFSAERLKGVDSTLKIQPAKLEDSAVYLCASSLAGGTGEQFFGPGTRLTVL.

The V call is TRBV7-9, the J call TRBJ2-2; 8 bases are a match to TRBD1. The CDR3 length is 14 residues. Germline loops: CDR1 SEHNR, CDR2 FQNEAQ (reference sequence). V trimming: 7 bases; J trimming: 4 bases; junction bases outside the gene matches: 5. The CDR3 DNA reads TGTGCCAGCACTGGACAGGGAGCCACCGGGGAGCTGTTTTTT. Translating it yields CASTGQGATGELFF.

This chain connects TRBV19 to TRBJ1-5, with 7 bases matching TRBD1. Germline V gene data show CDR1 as LNHDA and CDR2 as SQIVND (reference sequence). V dropped 7 bases and J dropped 0; count of bases not matched to a gene: 6. The CDR3 totals 15 residues. CDR3 region: CASTKDRSSNQPQHF. As DNA, the CDR3 is TGTGCCAGTACTAAGGACAGGTCTAGCAATCAGCCCCAGCATTTT.

The chain links TRBV7-4 to TRBJ2-1; 8 bases are a match to TRBD2. The CDR3 is made up of 16 amino acids. V was clipped by 1 base and J by 4 bases; unmatched bases: 6. Looked up from germline, CDR1 is SGHVT and CDR2 is SQSDAQ. The CDR3 nucleotides read TGTGCCAGCAGCTTAGAGATCCAGCGGGAGTACAATGAGCAGTTCTTC. As protein: CASSLEIQREYNEQFF.

This clone is a singleton in its sample. The chain uses TRBV5-1 and TRBJ1-1, with D maybe TRBD1 (5 bases). From germline, CDR1 is SGHRS and CDR2 YFSETQ. V lost 4 bases and J lost 1, with 11 bases in between. This CDR3 is built from 14 residues. The CDR3 DNA follows: TGCGCCAGCAGCATCGGGACGGCGAACACTGAAGCTTTCTTT. This gives the protein CASSIGTANTEAFF.

The J gene is TRBJ1-1, the V gene TRBV10-2; possibly TRBD1 for D (5 bases). Trimming cost V 2 bases and J 2 bases, with 15 bases left between them. This CDR3 region has 16 residues. From germline, CDR1 is WSHSY and CDR2 SAAADI. The CDR3 loop is CASSEDRQYFNTEAFF. In nucleotides, the CDR3 is TGCGCCAGCAGTGAGGACCGACAGTATTTCAACACTGAAGCTTTCTTT.

This sequence joins TRBV9 and TRBJ2-2; D gene unclear. The germline gives CDR1 SGDLS, CDR2 YYNGEE. The CDR3 is made up of 14 amino acids. Trimming removed 0 bases at V and 3 bases at J, with 6 bases between. CDR3 amino acids: CASSVGFYTGELFF. The CDR3 coding sequence is TGTGCCAGCAGCGTAGGGTTCTACACCGGGGAGCTGTTTTTT.

The rearrangement joins TRBV5-1 to TRBJ2-5; 9 bases are a match to TRBD1. Germline CDR1 SGHRS, CDR2 YFSETQ. The CDR3 contains 14 residues. V trimming: 3 bases; J trimming: 5 bases; junction bases outside the gene matches: 5. CDR3 sequence reads: CASSSDRGMETQYF. The CDR3 bases are TGCGCCAGCAGCTCGGACAGGGGTATGGAGACCCAGTACTTC.

The chain joins TRBV2 to TRBJ1-1, with 8 bases identical to TRBD1. This CDR3 contains 11 residues. The V gene's germline CDR1 is SNHLY and CDR2 FYNNEI. Trimming removed 5 bases from V and 12 bases from J; junction bases left unmatched: 5. CDR3 sequence (DNA): TGTGCCAGCAGTCCCGACAGGGGAACTTTCTTT. Translation: CASSPDRGTFF. The full variable domain, with the rest looked up from reference TRBV2 and TRBJ1-1, is EPEVTQTPSHQVTQMGQEVILRCVPISNHLYFYWYRQILGQKVEFLVSFYNNEISEKSEIFDDQFSVERPDGSNFTLKIRSTKLEDSAMYFCASSPDRGTFFGQGTRLTVV.

The chain is built from TRBV28 and TRBJ2-1, with 7 bases matching TRBD1. Germline CDR1 MDHEN, CDR2 SYDVKM. The CDR3 has 14 residues. V lost 9 bases, J lost 9 bases, and 14 bases stayed unmatched. The CDR3 loop reads CASSKPDRYAEQFF. The DNA for the CDR3 is TGTGCCAGTTCAAAACCGGACAGGTACGCTGAGCAGTTCTTC.

This clone was observed a single time. This chain joins TRBV6-7 and TRBJ2-2; perhaps D is TRBD1 or TRBD2 (6 bases each). TRBV6-7 is an open reading frame, and its role is uncertain. This CDR3 contains 14 residues. V lost 8 bases to trimming and J lost 3 bases, with 13 bases between them. CDR3 protein: CASVSGADTGELFF. The CDR3 DNA follows: TGTGCCAGCGTTTCGGGGGCCGACACCGGGGAGCTGTTTTTT.

V and J are TRBV18 and TRBJ2-7; D remains ambiguous. This CDR3 has 12 residues. Between the trimmed V and J ends, which lost 3 bases and 2 bases, there was a span of 5 bases. The germline V gene has CDR1 KGHSH and CDR2 LQKENI. CDR3 sequence reads: CASSPDTYEQYF. The CDR3, as DNA: TGTGCCAGCTCACCCGATACCTACGAGCAGTACTTC.

This clone was picked up one time. The rearrangement joins TRBV28 to TRBJ2-7, with 9 bases fitting TRBD1. V was clipped by 1 base and J by 5 bases; unmatched bases: 6. The length of the CDR3 is 15 residues. CDR1 is MDHEN and CDR2 is SYDVKM in the germline V gene. The DNA of the CDR3 is TGTGCCAGCAGTTTATCCGGGACAGGGTTCAACGAGCAGTACTTC. Protein sequence: CASSLSGTGFNEQYF.

The chain carries TRBV5-6 and TRBJ1-5; D possibly corresponds to TRBD1 (5 bases). Trimming took 3 bases from V and 0 from J, leaving 10 bases between them. The CDR3 totals 15 residues. Germline V gene lookup returns CDR1 SGHDT and CDR2 YYEEEE. The CDR3 DNA reads TGTGCCAGCAGCTCGGTGGGGGGTAGCAATCAGCCCCAGCATTTT. Amino acids: CASSSVGGSNQPQHF.

The gene calls are TRBV19 and TRBJ1-1, with 7 bases identical to TRBD1. Looked up from germline, CDR1 is LNHDA and CDR2 is SQIVND (reference sequence). CDR3 size: 16 residues. V gave up 5 bases and J gave up 3 bases; unmatched junction bases: 12. Written as DNA, the CDR3 is TGTGCCAGTAGTCGTTCCGCCGGCAGGGGGGACACTGAAGCTTTCTTT. Its protein product is CASSRSAGRGDTEAFF.

The CDR3 reads CASSYFDSPLHF. Written as DNA, the CDR3 is TGTGCCAGCAGTTACTTTGATTCACCCCTCCACTTT. The chain employs TRBV2 and TRBJ1-6; D is unresolved. Trimming removed 5 bases at V and 8 bases at J, with 7 bases between. The CDR3 spans 12 residues. Germline-derived CDR1 and CDR2 are SNHLY and FYNNEI.

The chain links TRBV28 to TRBJ2-3; TRBD2 matches 8 bases. V lost 5 bases, J lost 1 base, and 8 bases stayed unmatched. This CDR3 has 16 residues. Germline CDR1 reads MDHEN; CDR2 reads SYDVKM. DNA of the CDR3: TGTGCCAGCAGTCCCCCCGCGGGAGGAGGCACAGATACGCAGTATTTT. Its translation is CASSPPAGGGTDTQYF.

The chain joins TRBV27 to TRBJ2-2, with no clear D. CDR1 and CDR2 from the germline V gene are MNHEY and SMNVEV (reference sequence). The V gene lost 5 bases and the J gene lost 6 bases, with 13 bases spanning the gap. The CDR3 contains 14 residues. The CDR3 DNA is TGTGCCAGCAGTCTCCAACGGTTACCCGGGGAGCTGTTTTTT. Amino acid sequence: CASSLQRLPGELFF.

This clone came up once. V usage is TRBV7-6 and J usage is TRBJ1-2; the D is unclear. The CDR3 is 15 amino acids. Trimming left V 3 bases short and J 4 bases short, with 15 bases between. CDR1 and CDR2 from the germline V gene are SGHVS and FNYEAQ. The DNA for the CDR3 is TGTGCCAGCAGCTTTTCAGACTCCATGCCCTATGGCTACACCTTC. It codes for CASSFSDSMPYGYTF.

Notes on this clone: Mismatch with germline at one junction end may stem from a read error. This rearrangement joins TRBV7-8 to TRBJ2-1, with D uncertain. Germline CDR1 and CDR2: SGHVS and FQNEAQ. The CDR3 sequence is 11 residues long. The CDR3 nucleotides read TGTGCCAGCAGCGCCGGATACCGTTTCGTCTTC. Protein sequence: CASSAGYRFVF.

This chain connects TRBV29-1 to TRBJ1-1; weak D call: TRBD1 (5 bases). The CDR3 has 12 residues. Germline values: CDR1 SQVTM, CDR2 ANQGSEA. Trimming stripped 7 bases from V and 7 bases from J, with 16 bases between. CDR3 sequence (DNA): TGCAGCGGCGGAGCGGGGGGAGGTGAAGCTTTCTTT. It translates to CSGGAGGGEAFF.

CDR3 sequence: CASSLGTGGASGNTIYF. The CDR3 DNA reads TGTGCCAGCAGTCTCGGGACAGGGGGCGCGTCAGGAAACACCATATATTTT. This sequence joins TRBV28 and TRBJ1-3, with TRBD1 matching 12 bases. The CDR3 is 17 residues long. Per the germline V gene, CDR1 is MDHEN and CDR2 is SYDVKM. V was pared by 5 bases and J by 4 bases, with 9 bases of the junction left unmatched.

The chain combines TRBV28 with TRBJ2-3; D gene ambiguous. There are 13 residues in the CDR3. Between the trimmed V and J ends, which lost 8 bases and 1 base, there was a span of 10 bases. Per the germline V gene, CDR1 is MDHEN and CDR2 is SYDVKM. The CDR3 DNA reads TGTGCCAGCTGGGTCCGCGGCACAGATACGCAGTATTTT. Translation: CASWVRGTDTQYF.

The CDR3 spells CASSQRGTGGSYEQYF. The DNA of the CDR3 is TGCGCCAGCAGCCAGAGGGGGACAGGGGGGTCCTACGAGCAGTACTTC. The gene calls are TRBV4-1 and TRBJ2-7; 11 bases fit TRBD1. Germline CDR1 MGHRA, CDR2 YSYEKL. The CDR3 consists of 16 residues. J gave up 1 base and V 3 bases, and 5 bases lay outside the gene matches.

The gene calls are TRBV7-2 and TRBJ2-7; tentatively, D is TRBD1 (7 bases). The CDR3 runs to 15 residues. CDR1 and CDR2 (germline): SGHTA, FQGNSA. V lost 1 base and J 4 bases, leaving 14 bases between the germline ends. The CDR3 nucleotides are TGTGCCAGCAGCTTAGTGTCACAGGGGACTTACGAGCAGTACTTC. Its protein product is CASSLVSQGTYEQYF.

V usage is TRBV6-1 and J usage is TRBJ2-4; TRBD2 matches 10 bases. This CDR3 region has 13 residues. Germline V gene data show CDR1 as MNHNS and CDR2 as SASEGT. The V segment lost 8 bases and the J segment 9 bases; nucleotides outside the gene matches: 7. Here the CDR3 reads CASSGTSDGIQYF. The CDR3 bases are TGTGCCAGCTCCGGGACTAGCGATGGCATTCAGTACTTC.